These T cell receptor beta chains were read from a single sample in a study of T cells expressing NK-cell markers. TCRdb derives one entry per CDR3 protein from the 5' RACE reads, leaving out DNA. The sample spans about 110,000 distinct CDR3 sequences; the ten largest clones claim about 18%. Specimen: blood T cells: a sorted CD56 or NKG2C T cell subset, CD4+ or CD8+ T cells, or bulk PBMC T cells (not recorded which). The source of these receptors is a woman aged 18 to 75 in good health. The CDR3 runs from the conserved cysteine through the conserved F or W.

j_gene,v_gene,len,CDR3aa
TRBJ2-5,TRBV10-3,15,CAISESGQEQETQYF
TRBJ1-2,TRBV14,14,CASSQAAEHYGYTF
TRBJ2-2,TRBV6-5,13,CASSYYVAGELFF
TRBJ1-2,TRBV14,15,CASSQDRGANYGYTF
TRBJ2-7,TRBV7-2,13,CASRRQGRNEQYF
TRBJ1-2,TRBV7-8,14,CASSPGAHNYGYTF
TRBJ2-7,TRBV6-5,15,CASSYPGQGTYEQYF
TRBJ2-3,TRBV12-3/TRBV12-4,18,CASSSWTSGGVSTDTQYF
TRBJ1-1,TRBV7-9,14,CASSFPGWGTEAFF
TRBJ2-1,TRBV7-2,16,CASSFGGDYSYNEQFF
TRBJ2-2,TRBV19,14,CASSIRLAAGELFF
TRBJ1-2,TRBV7-6,16,CASSLTPQGQAYGYTF
TRBJ1-2,TRBV6-1,17,CASSQARGQGPNYGYTF
TRBJ1-4,TRBV18,15,CASSPRRAKYEKLFF
TRBJ2-7,TRBV9,14,CASSVGQGGSEQYF
TRBJ1-4,TRBV7-9,13,CASSLDLDEKLFF